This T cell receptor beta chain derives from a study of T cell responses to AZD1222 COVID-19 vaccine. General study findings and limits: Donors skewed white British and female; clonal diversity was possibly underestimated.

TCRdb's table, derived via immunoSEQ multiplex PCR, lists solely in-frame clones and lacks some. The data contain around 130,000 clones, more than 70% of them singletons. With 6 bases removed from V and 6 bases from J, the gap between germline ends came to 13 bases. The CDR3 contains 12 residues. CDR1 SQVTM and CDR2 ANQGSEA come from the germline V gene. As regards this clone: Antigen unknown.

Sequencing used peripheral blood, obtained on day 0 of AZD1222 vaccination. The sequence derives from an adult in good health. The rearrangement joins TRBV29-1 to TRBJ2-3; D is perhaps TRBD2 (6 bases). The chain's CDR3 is CSVADYSDTQYF. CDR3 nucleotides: TGCAGCGTGGCGGACTACTCGGATACGCAGTATTTT.